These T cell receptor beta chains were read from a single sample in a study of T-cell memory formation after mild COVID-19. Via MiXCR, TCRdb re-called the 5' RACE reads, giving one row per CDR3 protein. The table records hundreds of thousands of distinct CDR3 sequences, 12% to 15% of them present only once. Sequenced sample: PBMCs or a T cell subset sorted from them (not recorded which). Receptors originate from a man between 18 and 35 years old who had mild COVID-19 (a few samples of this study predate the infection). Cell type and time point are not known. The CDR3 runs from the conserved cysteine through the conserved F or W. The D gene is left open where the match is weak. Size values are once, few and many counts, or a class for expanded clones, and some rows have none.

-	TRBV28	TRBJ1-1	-	CASSSTGTNTEAFF	TGTGCCAGCAGTTCCACAGGCACGAACACTGAAGCTTTCTTT
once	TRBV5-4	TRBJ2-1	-	CASSSMGGARNEQFF	TGTGCCAGCAGCTCGATGGGGGGGGCGCGCAATGAGCAGTTCTTC
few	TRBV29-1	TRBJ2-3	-	CSGKESTDTQYF	TGCAGCGGAAAGGAAAGCACAGATACGCAGTATTTT
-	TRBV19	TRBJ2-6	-	CASSSRQAGANVLTF	TGTGCCAGTAGTAGCAGACAGGCTGGGGCCAACGTCCTGACTTTC
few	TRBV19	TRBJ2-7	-	CASSIGRASEQYF	TGTGCCAGTAGTATAGGCAGGGCGTCCGAGCAGTACTTC
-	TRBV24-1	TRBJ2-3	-	CATSGLPGRDDTDTQYF	TGTGCCACCAGTGGGCTTCCGGGACGGGACGACACAGATACGCAGTATTTT
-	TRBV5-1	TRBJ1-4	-	CASSLGHGATNEKLFF	TGCGCCAGCAGCTTGGGGCACGGAGCAACTAATGAAAAACTGTTTTTT
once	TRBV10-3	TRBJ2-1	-	CAIRGTGQPLGLYNEQFF	TGTGCCATCAGGGGGACGGGGCAGCCACTGGGGCTTTACAATGAGCAGTTCTTC
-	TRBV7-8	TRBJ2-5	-	CASSPGAGYGETQYF	TGTGCCAGCAGCCCGGGGGCCGGCTATGGGGAGACCCAGTACTTC
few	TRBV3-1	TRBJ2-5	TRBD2	CASRLAGGPETQYF	TGTGCCAGCAGACTAGCGGGGGGGCCAGAGACCCAGTACTTC
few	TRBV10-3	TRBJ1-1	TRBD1	CAIRETGGGLEAFF	TGTGCCATCAGGGAGACAGGGGGAGGCTTAGAAGCTTTCTTT
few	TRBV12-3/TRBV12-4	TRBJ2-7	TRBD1	CASSPSRGQPYEQYF	TGTGCCAGCAGTCCGTCTAGGGGACAGCCCTACGAGCAGTACTTC
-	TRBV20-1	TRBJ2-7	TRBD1	CSASRQRGTGSSYEQYF	TGCAGTGCTAGCCGACAAAGAGGGACAGGGTCTTCCTACGAGCAGTACTTC
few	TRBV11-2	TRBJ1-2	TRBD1	CASSRGTAGDYGYTF	TGTGCCAGCAGCAGAGGGACAGCGGGGGACTATGGCTACACCTTC
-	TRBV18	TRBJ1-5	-	CASSPGSDQPQHF	TGTGCCAGCTCACCTGGTAGCGATCAGCCCCAGCATTTT
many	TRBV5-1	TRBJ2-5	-	CASSSYQETQYF	TGCGCCAGCAGCAGCTACCAAGAGACCCAGTACTTC
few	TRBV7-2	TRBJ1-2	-	CASSFGNRWYGYTF	TGTGCCAGCAGCTTCGGGAACCGTTGGTATGGCTACACCTTC
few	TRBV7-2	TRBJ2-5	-	CASGRGYQETQYF	TGTGCCAGCGGGCGAGGGTACCAAGAGACCCAGTACTTC
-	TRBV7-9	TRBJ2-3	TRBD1	CASRETGEANTQYF	TGTGCCAGCAGGGAGACAGGGGAGGCGAATACGCAGTATTTT
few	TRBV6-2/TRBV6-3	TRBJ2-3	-	CASSSLGYTDTQYF	TGTGCCAGCAGTTCCCTGGGGTACACAGATACGCAGTATTTT
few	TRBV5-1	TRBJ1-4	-	CASSPTQGNEKLFF	TGCGCCAGCAGCCCGACCCAGGGAAATGAAAAACTGTTTTTT
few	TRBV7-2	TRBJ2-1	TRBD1	CASSIRDSGEQFF	TGTGCCAGCAGCATCCGGGACAGCGGTGAGCAGTTCTTC
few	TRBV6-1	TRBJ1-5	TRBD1	CASSLSGQGRGQPQHF	TGTGCCAGCAGCCTATCGGGACAGGGACGAGGGCAGCCCCAGCATTTT
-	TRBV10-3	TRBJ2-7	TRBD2	CAISDPGTSGTSYEQYF	TGTGCCATCAGTGATCCCGGGACTAGCGGAACCTCCTACGAGCAGTACTTC
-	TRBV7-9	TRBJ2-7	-	CASSRRLNEQYF	TGTGCCAGCAGCCGCCGACTCAACGAGCAGTACTTC
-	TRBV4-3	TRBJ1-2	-	CASSQVAGIDGYTF	TGCGCCAGCAGCCAAGTGGCGGGGATCGATGGCTACACCTTC
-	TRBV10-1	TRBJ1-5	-	CASSVFDQPQHF	TGCGCCAGCTCCGTTTTCGATCAGCCCCAGCATTTT
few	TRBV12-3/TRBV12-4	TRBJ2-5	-	CASRFRETQYF	TGTGCCAGCAGGTTTAGGGAGACCCAGTACTTC
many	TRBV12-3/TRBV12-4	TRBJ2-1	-	CASSLRGGVSYNEQFF	TGTGCCAGCAGTTTAAGGGGCGGGGTATCCTACAATGAGCAGTTCTTC
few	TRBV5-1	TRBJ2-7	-	CASSLGPSAGEQYF	TGCGCCAGCAGCTTGGGTCCGAGCGCGGGAGAGCAGTACTTC
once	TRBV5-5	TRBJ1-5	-	CASSTEGHQPQHF	TGTGCCAGCAGCACAGAAGGACATCAGCCCCAGCATTTT
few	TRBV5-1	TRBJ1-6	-	CASSLVDGNSPLHF	TGCGCCAGCAGCTTGGTGGACGGAAATTCACCCCTCCACTTT
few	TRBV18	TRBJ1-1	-	CASSRTGTTLMNTEAFF	TGTGCCAGCTCACGAACCGGGACAACCCTCATGAACACTGAAGCTTTCTTT
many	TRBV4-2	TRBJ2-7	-	CASSQDRRFYEQYF	TGTGCCAGCAGCCAAGATCGCCGTTTCTACGAGCAGTACTTC
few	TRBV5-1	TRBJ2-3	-	CASSSLGRDTDTQYF	TGCGCCAGCAGCTCCCTCGGCAGGGACACAGATACGCAGTATTTT
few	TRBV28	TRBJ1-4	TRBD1	CASSPNTGVEKLFF	TGTGCCAGCAGTCCAAACACAGGGGTTGAAAAACTGTTTTTT
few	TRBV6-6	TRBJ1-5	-	CASTPRRVSGQPQHF	TGTGCCAGCACCCCTCGGCGGGTTTCCGGACAGCCCCAGCATTTT
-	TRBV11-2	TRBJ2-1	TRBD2	CASSLPGLAARGNEQFF	TGTGCCAGCAGCCTCCCGGGACTAGCGGCACGGGGCAATGAGCAGTTCTTC
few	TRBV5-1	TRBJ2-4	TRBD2	CASREGLAGGRGKNIQYF	TGCGCCAGCCGCGAGGGACTAGCGGGGGGAAGGGGCAAAAACATTCAGTACTTC
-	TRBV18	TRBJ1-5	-	CASSPGKEPQHF	TGTGCCAGCTCACCCGGAAAGGAGCCCCAGCATTTT
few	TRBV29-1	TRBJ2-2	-	CSAADGNTGELFF	TGCAGCGCAGCGGACGGGAACACCGGGGAGCTGTTTTTT
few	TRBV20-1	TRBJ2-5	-	CSARFVSQETQYF	TGCAGTGCTAGATTCGTCAGTCAAGAGACCCAGTACTTC
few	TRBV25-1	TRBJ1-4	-	CASAMGYGNEKLFF	TGTGCCAGCGCCATGGGTTACGGTAATGAAAAACTGTTTTTT
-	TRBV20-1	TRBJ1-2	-	CSARAKGRPDGYTF	TGCAGTGCTAGGGCTAAAGGCCGACCGGACGGCTACACCTTC
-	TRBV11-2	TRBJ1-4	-	CASSLLSTEKLFF	TGTGCCAGCAGCTTACTCTCCACTGAAAAACTGTTTTTT
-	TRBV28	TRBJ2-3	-	CASGSVGFTDTQYF	TGTGCCAGCGGGTCCGTGGGTTTCACAGATACGCAGTATTTT
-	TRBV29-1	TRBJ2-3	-	CSVWGPSTDTQYF	TGCAGCGTTTGGGGCCCTAGCACAGATACGCAGTATTTT
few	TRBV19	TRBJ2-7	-	CASSFYPGYEQYF	TGTGCCAGTAGTTTCTACCCGGGGTACGAGCAGTACTTC